This is a list of T cell receptor beta chains from one sample in a study of blood T cells in healthy people across ages. TCRdb re-derived calls from the 5' RACE reads in MiXCR, one entry per CDR3 protein. The data show some 880,000 distinct CDR3 sequences, around 34% seen once. Material: blood. The receptors were gathered from a man aged 18 to 30 in good health. The CDR3 runs from the conserved cysteine through the conserved F or W. The D gene is left open where the match is weak. Not every row has a clone size; where given, it reads once, few, many or a size class.

D: TRBD2; V: TRBV7-2; J: TRBJ2-2; size: few; DNA: TGTGCCAGCAGCCCCGCCGGGACTAGCTCCAACACCGGGGAGCTGTTTTTT; CDR3: CASSPAGTSSNTGELFF
D: TRBD1; V: TRBV11-2; J: TRBJ1-1; size: -; DNA: TGTGCCAGCAGATCCGGACAGGGGAACACTGAAGCTTTCTTT; CDR3: CASRSGQGNTEAFF
D: TRBD2; V: TRBV11-2; J: TRBJ2-1; size: -; DNA: TGTGCCAGCAGCGGGGCCCTAGCGGGGGGTTATGAGCAGTTCTTC; CDR3: CASSGALAGGYEQFF
D: -; V: TRBV29-1; J: TRBJ2-1; size: few; DNA: TGCAGCGCCGACAAAGGGCGAAATGAGCAGTTCTTC; CDR3: CSADKGRNEQFF
D: -; V: TRBV6-5; J: TRBJ2-7; size: few; DNA: TGTGCCAGCAGTTATGGGGGACGGTACAATGAGCAGTACTTC; CDR3: CASSYGGRYNEQYF
D: -; V: TRBV7-8; J: TRBJ2-2; size: -; DNA: TGTGCCAGCAGCTTAGCGATACTCTCCACCGGGGAGCTGTTTTTT; CDR3: CASSLAILSTGELFF
D: -; V: TRBV20-1; J: TRBJ2-2; size: -; DNA: TGCAGTGCTAGAGATCCGGGCGTGGCGAACACCGGGGAGCTGTTTTTT; CDR3: CSARDPGVANTGELFF
D: -; V: TRBV4-3; J: TRBJ1-2; size: many; DNA: TGCGCCAGCAGCCAAGAGGCTTCCGGGACCACAGGGGGCTACACCTTC; CDR3: CASSQEASGTTGGYTF
D: TRBD1; V: TRBV6-5; J: TRBJ1-2; size: few; DNA: TGTGCCAGTTTCAGGGGGGGGACAGGGAACTATGGCTACACCTTC; CDR3: CASFRGGTGNYGYTF
D: -; V: TRBV6-5; J: TRBJ2-7; size: -; DNA: TGTGCCAGCAGTGCCCAGGACTCCCTAATCGAGCAGTACTTC; CDR3: CASSAQDSLIEQYF
D: TRBD1; V: TRBV4-2; J: TRBJ2-5; size: few; DNA: TGTGCCAGCAGCGTTCGACAGGGTGGGTCATACAATGAGCAGTACTTC; CDR3: CASSVRQGGSYNEQYF
D: TRBD2; V: TRBV5-1; J: TRBJ2-5; size: -; DNA: TGCGCCAGCAGCCGGTACACTAGCGGGGGACAAGAGACCCAGTACTTC; CDR3: CASSRYTSGGQETQYF
D: -; V: TRBV4-3; J: TRBJ2-1; size: few; DNA: TGCGCCAGCAGCCAAGATAGAAAGGGCTCCTACAATGAGCAGTTCTTC; CDR3: CASSQDRKGSYNEQFF
D: -; V: TRBV12-3/TRBV12-4; J: TRBJ2-4; size: -; DNA: TGTGCCAGCAGGCAGGGGTTGACTTCCTACGGGCAGTACTTC; CDR3: CASRQGLTSYGQYF
D: TRBD1; V: TRBV15; J: TRBJ1-1; size: once; DNA: TGTGCCACCAGCAGAGGGACAGGGGGTCTGAACACTGAAGCTTTCTTT; CDR3: CATSRGTGGLNTEAFF
D: -; V: TRBV2; J: TRBJ2-5; size: -; DNA: TGTGCCAGCAGTGACTTACGCGGGGAGACCCAGTACTTC; CDR3: CASSDLRGETQYF
D: -; V: TRBV6-6; J: TRBJ1-2; size: few; DNA: TGTGCCAGCAGTCGAAGGACTGGAAACTATGGCTACACCTTC; CDR3: CASSRRTGNYGYTF
D: TRBD1; V: TRBV5-1; J: TRBJ2-3; size: few; DNA: TGCGCCAGCAGCCTCCGGACAGGGATTAGTCCGTCGGTCACGCAGTATTTT; CDR3: CASSLRTGISPSVTQYF
D: -; V: TRBV12-3/TRBV12-4; J: TRBJ2-5; size: many; DNA: TGTGCCAGCAGTTTAAAACCCATCTGGGAGTTGGAGACCCAGTACTTC; CDR3: CASSLKPIWELETQYF
D: -; V: TRBV5-5; J: TRBJ1-2; size: many; DNA: TGTGCCAGCACAACTCAGGGGCCTCACCCCTATGGCTACACCTTC; CDR3: CASTTQGPHPYGYTF
D: -; V: TRBV10-3; J: TRBJ2-3; size: -; DNA: TGTGCCATCAGTGAGCGGCTAGCTAGCACAGATACGCAGTATTTT; CDR3: CAISERLASTDTQYF
D: TRBD2; V: TRBV20-1; J: TRBJ2-3; size: -; DNA: TGCAGTGCTACCCCCACTAGCGGGGGGGCCATCAGCACAGATACGCAGTATTTT; CDR3: CSATPTSGGAISTDTQYF